The subject of this entry is one TCR beta chain. The source of the sample is a study of T cells in Graves' hyperthyroidism and ophthalmopathy. This CDR3 has 13 residues. V gave up 2 bases and J gave up 13 bases, with 17 bases separating them. Germline CDR1 MDHEN, CDR2 SYDVKM. From RNA transcripts, TCR beta CDR3 regions were amplified. The HTBI primer set drove a first-round RT-PCR of the TCR CDR3. From the multiplex PCR reads, TCRdb called clonotypes with MiXCR, one entry per CDR3 protein. The sample has 300,000 to 400,000 distinct CDR3 sequences, 15% to 20% seen once; the top ten hold under 55%. The chain couples TRBV28 to TRBJ1-2; the D gene is possibly TRBD1 (5 bases). Sample: blood. This sequence originates from a woman in her fifties or sixties with Graves' hyperthyroidism. CDR3 protein: CASSLMSTAICTF. CDR3 DNA: TGTGCCAGCAGTTTAATGTCGACAGCGATCTGCACCTTC.